This is a list of T cell receptor beta chains from one sample in a study of human T cells and chemical hapten exposure. TCRdb fed the RACE reads into MiXCR, producing one record per CDR3 protein. The sample lists roughly 70,000 distinct CDR3 sequences; 32% were seen once. This specimen was whole blood, taken in connection with sensitization to the hapten diphenylcyclopropenone (DPC). The receptor set was obtained from a man aged 35 to 55 with alopecia areata. Some clones in this sample may be carry-over from other donors' samples. CDR3s include the opening cysteine and the closing phenylalanine or tryptophan. A D gene is named only where the DNA matches it firmly. Size values are once, few and many counts, or a class for expanded clones, and some rows have none.

J,size,V,D,CDR3,DNA
TRBJ1-4,-,TRBV2,-,CASSSGTWEKLFF,TGTGCCAGCAGTTCGGGGACTTGGGAAAAACTGTTTTTT
TRBJ2-1,-,TRBV28,TRBD2,CASSPSISGGNEQFF,TGTGCCAGCAGTCCTAGTATATCCGGGGGGAATGAGCAGTTCTTC
TRBJ2-7,few,TRBV4-1,TRBD2,CASSHVGREAEQYF,TGCGCCAGCAGCCACGTCGGGAGGGAAGCCGAGCAGTACTTC
TRBJ2-3,-,TRBV2,-,CASSEAPLQGDTQYF,TGTGCCAGCAGTGAAGCCCCTTTACAGGGAGATACGCAGTATTTT
TRBJ2-7,-,TRBV18,-,CASTGGGEQYF,TGTGCCAGCACAGGTGGTGGGGAGCAGTACTTC
TRBJ1-6,-,TRBV20-1,-,CSAHEGTSSYNSPLHF,TGCAGTGCTCATGAGGGAACGAGCTCCTATAATTCACCCCTCCACTTT
TRBJ2-5,-,TRBV7-2,-,CASSQNSEEKTQYF,TGTGCCAGCAGCCAAAACTCAGAGGAAAAGACCCAGTACTTC
TRBJ2-7,few,TRBV5-1,-,CASSLAAVTYEQYF,TGCGCCAGCAGCTTGGCAGCAGTTACCTACGAGCAGTACTTC
TRBJ2-7,-,TRBV12-3/TRBV12-4,-,CASSLFQGGEQYF,TGTGCCAGCAGTTTATTTCAGGGAGGAGAGCAGTACTTC
TRBJ2-3,many,TRBV9,TRBD1,CASSPRQGALADTQYF,TGTGCCAGCAGCCCCCGACAGGGTGCGTTGGCAGATACGCAGTATTTT
TRBJ1-2,few,TRBV28,TRBD1,CASRAQGPYGYTF,TGTGCCAGCAGGGCACAGGGGCCGTACGGCTACACCTTC
TRBJ1-4,-,TRBV7-9,TRBD1,CASSLARGGQESAKLFF,TGTGCCAGCAGCTTAGCGCGTGGAGGACAGGAATCGGCAAAACTGTTTTTT
TRBJ2-7,few,TRBV28,-,CASSFQPSYEQYF,TGTGCCAGCAGTTTTCAGCCATCCTACGAGCAGTACTTC
TRBJ2-1,-,TRBV20-1,-,CSARAAGGLYNEQFF,TGCAGTGCTAGGGCGGCGGGCGGGCTATACAATGAGCAGTTCTTC
TRBJ2-7,-,TRBV6-2/TRBV6-3,TRBD2,CASNQGLANEQYF,TGTGCCAGCAACCAGGGACTAGCTAACGAGCAGTACTTC
TRBJ2-3,few,TRBV20-1,-,CSAPPGTDTQYF,TGCAGTGCTCCCCCCGGCACAGATACGCAGTATTTT
TRBJ2-1,-,TRBV3-1,-,CASSQIRQGGTQFF,TGTGCCAGCAGCCAAATTCGTCAGGGGGGTACGCAGTTCTTC
TRBJ2-7,-,TRBV3-1,-,CASSQEGRKNFYEQYF,TGTGCCAGCAGCCAAGAGGGACGAAAGAACTTCTACGAGCAGTACTTC
TRBJ1-2,-,TRBV9,TRBD1,CASSLNRGANYGYTF,TGTGCCAGCAGCCTTAACAGGGGGGCCAACTATGGCTACACCTTC
TRBJ2-7,-,TRBV19,TRBD1,CASSPTGADEQYF,TGTGCCAGTTCTCCGACAGGGGCCGACGAGCAGTACTTC
TRBJ2-3,-,TRBV5-1,-,CASSQTIKLDTQYF,TGCGCCAGCAGCCAAACTATTAAATTGGATACGCAGTATTTT
TRBJ2-5,few,TRBV24-1,TRBD1,CATSDPRRQGWETQYF,TGTGCCACCAGTGATCCTCGTCGACAGGGCTGGGAGACCCAGTACTTC
TRBJ1-5,few,TRBV5-6,TRBD1,CASSYRGSNQPQHF,TGTGCCAGCAGCTACAGGGGAAGCAATCAGCCCCAGCATTTT
TRBJ2-7,once,TRBV15,-,CATSRGQPYEQYF,TGTGCCACCAGCAGAGGACAGCCCTACGAGCAGTACTTC
TRBJ1-1,-,TRBV29-1,-,CSVEVMENTEAFF,TGCAGCGTTGAGGTCATGGAGAACACTGAAGCTTTCTTT
TRBJ2-5,few,TRBV7-2,TRBD2,CASSSLGGRQETQYF,TGTGCCAGCAGCTCCCTGGGGGGGAGGCAAGAGACCCAGTACTTC
TRBJ1-1,-,TRBV7-2,-,CASKHHGGTEAFF,TGTGCCAGCAAACATCATGGCGGGACTGAAGCTTTCTTT
TRBJ2-2,few,TRBV27,-,CASSNTGELFF,TGTGCCAGCAGTAACACCGGGGAGCTGTTTTTT
TRBJ2-3,few,TRBV3-1,-,CASSHGASSTDTQYF,TGTGCCAGCAGCCACGGCGCCTCCAGCACAGATACGCAGTATTTT
TRBJ2-7,few,TRBV28,-,CASSLSRVLYEQYF,TGTGCCAGCAGTTTATCCAGGGTGCTCTACGAGCAGTACTTC
TRBJ1-5,few,TRBV6-1,-,CASSEGQLSNQPQHF,TGTGCCAGCAGTGAAGGGCAGTTAAGCAATCAGCCCCAGCATTTT
TRBJ1-1,-,TRBV28,-,CASSIVVSSKPYGNTEAFF,TGTGCCAGCAGTATCGTGGTCAGCAGCAAACCTTATGGGAACACTGAAGCTTTCTTT
TRBJ1-2,-,TRBV25-1,-,CASSEFGGADYGYTF,TGTGCCAGCAGTGAATTCGGAGGGGCAGATTATGGCTACACCTTC
TRBJ1-2,few,TRBV18,-,CASSPPGPAGYGYTF,TGTGCCAGCTCACCACCGGGGCCGGCTGGCTATGGCTACACCTTC
TRBJ2-3,-,TRBV6-5,TRBD2,CASTSHGGSITDTQYF,TGTGCCAGCACCTCCCACGGGGGGAGTATCACAGATACGCAGTATTTT
TRBJ2-2,few,TRBV11-1,-,CASSGPDGITGELFF,TGTGCCAGCAGCGGACCCGACGGGATCACCGGGGAGCTGTTTTTT
TRBJ2-5,-,TRBV6-5,TRBD1,CASRRTGAQETQYF,TGTGCCAGCAGGAGGACAGGGGCCCAAGAGACCCAGTACTTC
TRBJ2-3,few,TRBV7-6,-,CASSLEAGTDTQYF,TGTGCCAGCAGCTTAGAGGCGGGCACAGATACGCAGTATTTT
TRBJ2-7,few,TRBV7-2,-,CASSLEAVRTYEQYF,TGTGCCAGCAGCTTAGAAGCGGTCAGAACCTACGAGCAGTACTTC
TRBJ2-7,few,TRBV12-5,-,CASGLVTPSEF,TGTGCTAGTGGTTTGGTAACTCCGTCTGAATTC
TRBJ1-1,-,TRBV12-3/TRBV12-4,-,CASSSPDWRTETFF,TGTGCCAGCAGTTCCCCGGACTGGCGAACTGAAACTTTCTTT